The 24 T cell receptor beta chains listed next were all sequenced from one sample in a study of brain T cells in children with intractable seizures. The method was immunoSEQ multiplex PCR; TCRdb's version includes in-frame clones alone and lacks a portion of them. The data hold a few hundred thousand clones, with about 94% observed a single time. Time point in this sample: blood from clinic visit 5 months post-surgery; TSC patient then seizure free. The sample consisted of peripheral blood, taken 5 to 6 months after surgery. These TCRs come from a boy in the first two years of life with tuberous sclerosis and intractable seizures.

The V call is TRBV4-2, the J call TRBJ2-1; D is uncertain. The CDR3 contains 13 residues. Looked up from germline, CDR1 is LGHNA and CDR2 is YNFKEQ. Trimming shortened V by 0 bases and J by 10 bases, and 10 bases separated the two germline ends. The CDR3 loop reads CASSQDSLREQFF. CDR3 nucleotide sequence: TGTGCCAGCAGCCAAGATTCCCTCCGGGAGCAGTTCTTC.

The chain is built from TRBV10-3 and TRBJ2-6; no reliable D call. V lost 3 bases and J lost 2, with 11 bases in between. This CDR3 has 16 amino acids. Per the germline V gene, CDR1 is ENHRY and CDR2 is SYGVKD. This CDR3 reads CAISEGPMAGANVLTF. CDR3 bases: TGTGCCATCAGTGAAGGTCCTATGGCTGGGGCCAACGTCCTGACTTTC.

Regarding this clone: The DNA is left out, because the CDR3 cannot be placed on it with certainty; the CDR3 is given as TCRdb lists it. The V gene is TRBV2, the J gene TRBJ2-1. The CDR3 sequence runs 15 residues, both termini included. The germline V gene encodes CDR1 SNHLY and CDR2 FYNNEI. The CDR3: CASILGFFGDDEQFF.

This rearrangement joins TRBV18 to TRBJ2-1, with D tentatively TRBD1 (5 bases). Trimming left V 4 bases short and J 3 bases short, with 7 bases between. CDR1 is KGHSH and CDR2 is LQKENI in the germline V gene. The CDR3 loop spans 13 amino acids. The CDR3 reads CASSLDSYNEQFF. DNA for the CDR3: TGTGCCAGCTCACTCGACAGCTACAATGAGCAGTTCTTC.

The CDR3 spells CAGNPARARDEQYF. The CDR3 DNA sequence: TGTGCCGGAAACCCAGCCAGGGCTAGGGACGAGCAGTACTTC. The V call is TRBV2, the J call TRBJ2-7; a weak D match, TRBD1 (5 bases). With 11 bases removed from V and 5 bases from J, the gap between germline ends came to 22 bases. Germline CDR1 is SNHLY and CDR2 is FYNNEI. The CDR3 is 14 amino acids.

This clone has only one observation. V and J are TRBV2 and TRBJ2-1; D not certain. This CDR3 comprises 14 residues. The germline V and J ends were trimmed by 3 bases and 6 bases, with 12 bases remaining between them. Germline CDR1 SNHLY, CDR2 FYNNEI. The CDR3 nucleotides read TGTGCCAGCAGTGATTACAAGGGATCCAATGAGCAGTTCTTC. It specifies CASSDYKGSNEQFF.

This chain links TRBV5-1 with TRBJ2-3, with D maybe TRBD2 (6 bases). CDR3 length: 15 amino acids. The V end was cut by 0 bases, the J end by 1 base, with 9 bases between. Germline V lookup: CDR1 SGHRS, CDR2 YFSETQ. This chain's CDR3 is CASSLGTGGTDTQYF. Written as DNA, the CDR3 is TGCGCCAGCAGCTTGGGAACGGGGGGCACAGATACGCAGTATTTT.

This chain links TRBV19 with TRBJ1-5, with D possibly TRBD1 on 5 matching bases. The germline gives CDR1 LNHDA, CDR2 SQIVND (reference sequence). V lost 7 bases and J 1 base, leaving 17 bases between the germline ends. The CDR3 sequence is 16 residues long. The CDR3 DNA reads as TGTGCCAGTATGAGCCCAGGGCCTCTAAGCAATCAGCCCCAGCATTTT. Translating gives CASMSPGPLSNQPQHF.

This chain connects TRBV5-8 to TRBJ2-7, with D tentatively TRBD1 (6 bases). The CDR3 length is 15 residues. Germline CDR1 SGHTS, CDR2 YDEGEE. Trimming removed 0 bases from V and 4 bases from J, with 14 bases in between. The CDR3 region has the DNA TGTGCCAGCAGCTTGGAGGGGATGGGGGCATACGAGCAGTACTTC. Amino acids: CASSLEGMGAYEQYF.

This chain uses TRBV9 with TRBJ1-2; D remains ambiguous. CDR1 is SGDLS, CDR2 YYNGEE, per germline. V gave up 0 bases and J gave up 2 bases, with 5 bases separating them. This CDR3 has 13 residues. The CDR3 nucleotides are TGTGCCAGCAGCGTAGGGTTGAACTATGGCTACACCTTC. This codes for CASSVGLNYGYTF.

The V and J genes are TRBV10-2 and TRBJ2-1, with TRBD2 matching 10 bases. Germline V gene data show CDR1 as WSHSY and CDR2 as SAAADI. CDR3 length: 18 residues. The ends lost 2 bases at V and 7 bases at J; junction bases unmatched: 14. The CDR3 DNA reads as TGCGCCAGCAGTGAGAGTTTCCCTAGCGGGGGCTCCGGGAATGAGCAGTTCTTC. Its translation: CASSESFPSGGSGNEQFF.

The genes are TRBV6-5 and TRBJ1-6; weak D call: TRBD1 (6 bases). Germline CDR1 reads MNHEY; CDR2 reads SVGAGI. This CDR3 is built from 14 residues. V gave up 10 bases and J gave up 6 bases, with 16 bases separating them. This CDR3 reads CATRGGGSNSPLHF. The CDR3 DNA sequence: TGTGCCACCCGTGGAGGGGGGTCTAATTCACCCCTCCACTTT.

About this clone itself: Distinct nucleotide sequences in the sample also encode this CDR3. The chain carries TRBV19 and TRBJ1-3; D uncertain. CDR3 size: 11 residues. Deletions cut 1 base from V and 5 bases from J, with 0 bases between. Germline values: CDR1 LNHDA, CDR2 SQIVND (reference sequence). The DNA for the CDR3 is TGTGCCAGTAGTATAGGAAACACCATATATTTT. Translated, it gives CASSIGNTIYF. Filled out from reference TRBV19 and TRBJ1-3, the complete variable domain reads DGGITQSPKYLFRKEGQNVTLSCEQNLNHDAMYWYRQDPGQGLRLIYYSQIVNDFQKGDIAEGYSVSREKKESFPLTVTSAQKNPTAFYLCASSIGNTIYFGEGSWLTVV.

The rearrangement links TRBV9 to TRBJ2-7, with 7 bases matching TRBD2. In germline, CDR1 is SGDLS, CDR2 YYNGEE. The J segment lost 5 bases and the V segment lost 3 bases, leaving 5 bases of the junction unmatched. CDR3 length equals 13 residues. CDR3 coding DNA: TGTGCCAGCAGCGACAGCGGGAATCACGAGCAGTACTTC. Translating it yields CASSDSGNHEQYF.

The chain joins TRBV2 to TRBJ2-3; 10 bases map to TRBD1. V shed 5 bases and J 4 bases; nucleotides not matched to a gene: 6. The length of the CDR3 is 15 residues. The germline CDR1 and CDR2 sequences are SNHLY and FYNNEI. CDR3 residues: CASSFRDRGADTQYF. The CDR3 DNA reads TGTGCCAGCAGTTTCCGGGACAGGGGTGCAGATACGCAGTATTTT.

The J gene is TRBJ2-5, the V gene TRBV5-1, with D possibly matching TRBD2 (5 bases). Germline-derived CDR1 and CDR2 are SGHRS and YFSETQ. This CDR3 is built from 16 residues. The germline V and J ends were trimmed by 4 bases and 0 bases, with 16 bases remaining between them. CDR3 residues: CASSVPPAEYQETQYF. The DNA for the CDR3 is TGCGCCAGCAGCGTACCTCCAGCGGAGTACCAAGAGACCCAGTACTTC.

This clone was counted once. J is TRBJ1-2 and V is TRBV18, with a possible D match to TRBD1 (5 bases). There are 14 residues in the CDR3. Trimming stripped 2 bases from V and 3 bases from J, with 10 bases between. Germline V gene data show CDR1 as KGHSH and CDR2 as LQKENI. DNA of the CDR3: TGTGCCAGCTCACCAGAGACAGTATACTATGGCTACACCTTC. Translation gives CASSPETVYYGYTF.

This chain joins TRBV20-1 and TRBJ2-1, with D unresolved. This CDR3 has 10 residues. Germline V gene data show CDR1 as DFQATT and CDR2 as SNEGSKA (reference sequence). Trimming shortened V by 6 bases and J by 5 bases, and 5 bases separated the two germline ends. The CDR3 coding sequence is TGCAGTGCGACGAACAATGAGCAGTTCTTC. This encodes CSATNNEQFF.

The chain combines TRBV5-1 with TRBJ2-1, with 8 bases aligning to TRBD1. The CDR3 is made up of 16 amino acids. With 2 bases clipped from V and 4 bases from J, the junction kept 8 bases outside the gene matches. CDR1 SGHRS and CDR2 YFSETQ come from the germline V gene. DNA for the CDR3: TGCGCCAGCAGCTTCTACCGACAGGGGCCATACAATGAGCAGTTCTTC. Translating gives CASSFYRQGPYNEQFF. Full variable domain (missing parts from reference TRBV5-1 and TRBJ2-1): KAGVTQTPRYLIKTRGQQVTLSCSPISGHRSVSWYQQTPGQGLQFLFEYFSETQRNKGNFPGRFSGRQFSNSRSEMNVSTLELGDSALYLCASSFYRQGPYNEQFFGPGTRLTVL.

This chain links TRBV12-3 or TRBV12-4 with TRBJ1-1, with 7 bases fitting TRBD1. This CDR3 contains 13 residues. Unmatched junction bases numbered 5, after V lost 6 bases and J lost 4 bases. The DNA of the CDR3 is TGTGCCAGCAGCCCGACAGGGCGCACTGAAGCTTTCTTT. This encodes CASSPTGRTEAFF.

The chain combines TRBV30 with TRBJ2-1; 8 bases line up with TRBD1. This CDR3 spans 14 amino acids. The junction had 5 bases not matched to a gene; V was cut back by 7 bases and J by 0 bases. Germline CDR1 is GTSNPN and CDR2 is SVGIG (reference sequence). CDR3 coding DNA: TGTGCCTTCACAGGGGGTCCCTCCTACAATGAGCAGTTCTTC. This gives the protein CAFTGGPSYNEQFF.

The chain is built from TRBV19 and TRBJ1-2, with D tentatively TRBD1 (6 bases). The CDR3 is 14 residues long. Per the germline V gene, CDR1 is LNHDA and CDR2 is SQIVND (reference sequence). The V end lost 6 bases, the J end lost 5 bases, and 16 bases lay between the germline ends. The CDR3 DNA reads TGTGCCAGTAGACCCACGGGGGCTAGATATGGCTACACCTTC. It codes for CASRPTGARYGYTF.

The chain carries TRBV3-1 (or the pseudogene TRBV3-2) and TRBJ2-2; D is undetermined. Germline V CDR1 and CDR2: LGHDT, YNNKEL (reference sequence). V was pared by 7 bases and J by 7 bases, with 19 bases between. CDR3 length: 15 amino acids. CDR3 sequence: CASKGYPEEIGELFF. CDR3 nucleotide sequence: TGTGCCAGCAAGGGCTACCCGGAAGAAATCGGGGAGCTGTTTTTT.

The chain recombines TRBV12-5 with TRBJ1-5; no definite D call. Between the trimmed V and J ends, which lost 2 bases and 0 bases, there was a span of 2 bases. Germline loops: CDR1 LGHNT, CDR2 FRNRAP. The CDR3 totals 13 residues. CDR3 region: CASGLNSNQPQHF. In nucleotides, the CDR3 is TGTGCTAGTGGTTTGAATAGCAATCAGCCCCAGCATTTT.